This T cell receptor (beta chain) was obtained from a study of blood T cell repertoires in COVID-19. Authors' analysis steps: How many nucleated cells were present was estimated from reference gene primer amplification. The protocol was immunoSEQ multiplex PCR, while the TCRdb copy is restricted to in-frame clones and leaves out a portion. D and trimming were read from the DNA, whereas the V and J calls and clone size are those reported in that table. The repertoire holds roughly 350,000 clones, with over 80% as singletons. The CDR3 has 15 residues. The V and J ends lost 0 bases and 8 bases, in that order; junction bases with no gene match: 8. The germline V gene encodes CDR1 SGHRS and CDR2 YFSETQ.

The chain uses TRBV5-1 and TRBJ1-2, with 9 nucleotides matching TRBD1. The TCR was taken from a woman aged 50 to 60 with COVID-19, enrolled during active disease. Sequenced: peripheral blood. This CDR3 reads CASSLAVTGGRGYTF. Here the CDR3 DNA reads TGCGCCAGCAGCTTGGCCGTTACAGGGGGCCGGGGCTACACCTTC.